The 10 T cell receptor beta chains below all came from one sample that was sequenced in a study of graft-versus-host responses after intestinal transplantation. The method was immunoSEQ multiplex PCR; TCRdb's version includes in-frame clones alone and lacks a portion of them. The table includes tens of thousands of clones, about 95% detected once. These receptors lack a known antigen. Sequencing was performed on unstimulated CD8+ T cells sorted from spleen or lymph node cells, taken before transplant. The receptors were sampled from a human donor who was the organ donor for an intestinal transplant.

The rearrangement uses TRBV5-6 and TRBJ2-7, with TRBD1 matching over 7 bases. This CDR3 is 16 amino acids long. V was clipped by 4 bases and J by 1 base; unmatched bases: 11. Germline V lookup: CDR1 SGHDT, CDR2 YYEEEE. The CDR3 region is CASSPTGARQSYEQYF. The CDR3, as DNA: TGTGCCAGCAGCCCTACAGGGGCCCGACAATCCTACGAGCAGTACTTC.

DNA for the CDR3: TGCGCCAGCAGCCAAGAAGCTAGCGGGGGGCCCTACAATGAGCAGTTCTTC. This sequence encodes CASSQEASGGPYNEQFF. The chain is built from TRBV4-3 and TRBJ2-1; 11 nucleotides align to TRBD2. Per germline, CDR1 LGHNA and CDR2 YSLEER. This CDR3 spans 17 amino acids. Unmatched junction bases numbered 3, after V lost 0 bases and J lost 2 bases.

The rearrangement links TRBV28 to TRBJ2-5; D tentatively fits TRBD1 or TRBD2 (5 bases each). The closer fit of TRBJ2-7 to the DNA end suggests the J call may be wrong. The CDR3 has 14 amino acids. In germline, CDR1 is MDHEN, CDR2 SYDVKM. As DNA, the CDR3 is TGTGCCAGCAGTTTGTCCGGGACGGCGAACGAGCAGTACTTC. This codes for CASSLSGTANEQYF.

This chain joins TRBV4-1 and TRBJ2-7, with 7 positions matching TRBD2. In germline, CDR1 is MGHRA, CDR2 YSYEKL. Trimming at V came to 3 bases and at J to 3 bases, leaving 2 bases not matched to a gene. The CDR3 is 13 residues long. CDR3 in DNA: TGCGCCAGCAGCCATCGGGAGGACTACGAGCAGTACTTC. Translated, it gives CASSHREDYEQYF.

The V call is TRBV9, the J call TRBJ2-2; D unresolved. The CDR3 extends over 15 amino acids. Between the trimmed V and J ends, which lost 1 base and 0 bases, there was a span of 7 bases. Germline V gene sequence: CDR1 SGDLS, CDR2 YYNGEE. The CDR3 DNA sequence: TGTGCCAGCAGCGTATATACCGCGAACACCGGGGAGCTGTTTTTT. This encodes CASSVYTANTGELFF.

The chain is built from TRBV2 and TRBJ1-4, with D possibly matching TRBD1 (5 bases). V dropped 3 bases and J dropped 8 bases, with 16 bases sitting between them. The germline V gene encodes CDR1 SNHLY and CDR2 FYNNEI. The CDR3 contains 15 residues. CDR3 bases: TGTGCCAGCAGTGAGGTGGGGGTATCGGAAGAAAAACTGTTTTTT. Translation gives CASSEVGVSEEKLFF.

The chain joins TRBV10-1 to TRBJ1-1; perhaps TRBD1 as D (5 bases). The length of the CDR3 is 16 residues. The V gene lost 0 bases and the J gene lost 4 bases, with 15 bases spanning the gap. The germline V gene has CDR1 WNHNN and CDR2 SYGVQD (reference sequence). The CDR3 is CASSESYQGGGTEAFF. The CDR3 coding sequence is TGCGCCAGCAGTGAGTCTTACCAGGGCGGGGGCACTGAAGCTTTCTTT.

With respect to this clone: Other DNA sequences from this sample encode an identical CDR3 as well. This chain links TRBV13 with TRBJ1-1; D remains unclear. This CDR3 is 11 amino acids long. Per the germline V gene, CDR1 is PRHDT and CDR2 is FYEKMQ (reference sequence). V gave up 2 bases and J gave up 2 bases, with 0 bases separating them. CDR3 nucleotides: TGTGCCAGCAGCTTAAACACTGAAGCTTTCTTT. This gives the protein CASSLNTEAFF.

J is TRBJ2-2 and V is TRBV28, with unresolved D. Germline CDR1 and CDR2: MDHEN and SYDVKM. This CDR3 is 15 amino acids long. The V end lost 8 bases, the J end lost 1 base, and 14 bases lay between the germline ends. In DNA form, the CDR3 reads TGTGCCAGCCGCCAATCTAGGGAGAACACCGGGGAGCTGTTTTTT. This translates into CASRQSRENTGELFF.

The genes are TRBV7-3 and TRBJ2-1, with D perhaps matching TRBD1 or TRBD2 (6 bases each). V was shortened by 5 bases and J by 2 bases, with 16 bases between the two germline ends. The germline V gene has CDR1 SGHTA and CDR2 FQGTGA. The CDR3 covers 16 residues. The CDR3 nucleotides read TGTGCCAGCAGCAATTATCTGGGGGGCACCTACAATGAGCAGTTCTTC. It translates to CASSNYLGGTYNEQFF.